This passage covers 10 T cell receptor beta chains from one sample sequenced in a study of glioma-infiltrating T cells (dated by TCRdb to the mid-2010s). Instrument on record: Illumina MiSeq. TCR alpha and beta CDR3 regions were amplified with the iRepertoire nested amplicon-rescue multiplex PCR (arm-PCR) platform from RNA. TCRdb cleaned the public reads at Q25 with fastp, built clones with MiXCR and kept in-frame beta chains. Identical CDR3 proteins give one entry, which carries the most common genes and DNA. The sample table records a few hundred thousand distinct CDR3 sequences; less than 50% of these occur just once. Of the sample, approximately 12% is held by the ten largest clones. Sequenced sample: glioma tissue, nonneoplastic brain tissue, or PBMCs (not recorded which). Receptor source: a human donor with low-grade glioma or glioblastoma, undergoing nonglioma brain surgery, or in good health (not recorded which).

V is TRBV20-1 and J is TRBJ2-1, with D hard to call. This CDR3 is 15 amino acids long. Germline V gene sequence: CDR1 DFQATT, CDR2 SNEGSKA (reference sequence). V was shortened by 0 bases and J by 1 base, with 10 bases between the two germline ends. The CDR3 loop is CSAREDRKSYNEQFF. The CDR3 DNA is TGCAGTGCTAGAGAGGACCGTAAATCCTACAATGAGCAGTTCTTC.

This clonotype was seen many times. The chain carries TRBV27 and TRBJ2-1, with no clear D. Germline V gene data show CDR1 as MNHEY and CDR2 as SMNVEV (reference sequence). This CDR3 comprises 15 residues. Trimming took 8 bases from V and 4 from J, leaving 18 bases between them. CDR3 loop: CASAPIERLYNEQFF. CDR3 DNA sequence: TGTGCCAGCGCGCCCATAGAGCGCCTATACAATGAGCAGTTCTTC.

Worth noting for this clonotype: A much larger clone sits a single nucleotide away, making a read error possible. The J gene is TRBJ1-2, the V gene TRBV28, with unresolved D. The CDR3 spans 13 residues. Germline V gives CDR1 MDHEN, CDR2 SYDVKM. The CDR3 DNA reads TGTGCCAGCAGCGGCGGGTCCTACTATGGCTACAACTTC. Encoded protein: CASSGGSYYGYNF.

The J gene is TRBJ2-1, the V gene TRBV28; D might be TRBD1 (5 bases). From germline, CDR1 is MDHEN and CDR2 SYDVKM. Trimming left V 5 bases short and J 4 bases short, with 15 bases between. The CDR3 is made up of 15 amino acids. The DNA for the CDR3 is TGTGCCAGCAGTCATCCGCGACAGAATTACAATGAGCAGTTCTTC. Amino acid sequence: CASSHPRQNYNEQFF.

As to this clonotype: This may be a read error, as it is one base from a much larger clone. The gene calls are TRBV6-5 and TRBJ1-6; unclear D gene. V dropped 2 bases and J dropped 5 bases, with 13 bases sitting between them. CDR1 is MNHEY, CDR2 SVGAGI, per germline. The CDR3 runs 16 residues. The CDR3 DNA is TGTGCCAGCAGTTACCTTTCCAGTGACCATAATTCACCCCTCCACTTT. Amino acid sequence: CASSYLSSDHNSPLHF.

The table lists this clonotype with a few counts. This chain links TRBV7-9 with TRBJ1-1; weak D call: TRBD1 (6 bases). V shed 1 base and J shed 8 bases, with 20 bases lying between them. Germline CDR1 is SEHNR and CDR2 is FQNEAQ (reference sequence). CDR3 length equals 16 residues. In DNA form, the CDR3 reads TGTGCCAGCAGCTTAGAGGGGGGACGGAGACGGCGGGAAGCTTTCTTT. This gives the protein CASSLEGGRRRREAFF.

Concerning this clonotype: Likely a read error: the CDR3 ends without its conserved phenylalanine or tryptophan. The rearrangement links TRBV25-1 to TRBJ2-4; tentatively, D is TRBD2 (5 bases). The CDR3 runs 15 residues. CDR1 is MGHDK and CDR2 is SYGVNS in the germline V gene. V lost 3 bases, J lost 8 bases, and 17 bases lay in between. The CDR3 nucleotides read TGTGCCAGCAGTGACGAACGGGGTTATAGGGACATTCAGTACCTC. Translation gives CASSDERGYRDIQYL.

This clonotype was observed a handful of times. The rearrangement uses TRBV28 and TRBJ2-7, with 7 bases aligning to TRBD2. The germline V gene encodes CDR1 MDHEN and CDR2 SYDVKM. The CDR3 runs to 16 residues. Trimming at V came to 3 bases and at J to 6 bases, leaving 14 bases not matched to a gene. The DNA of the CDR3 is TGTGCCAGCAGTTTTCCTCCCCGGGGGGTAATAAGCGAGCAGTACTTC. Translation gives CASSFPPRGVISEQYF.

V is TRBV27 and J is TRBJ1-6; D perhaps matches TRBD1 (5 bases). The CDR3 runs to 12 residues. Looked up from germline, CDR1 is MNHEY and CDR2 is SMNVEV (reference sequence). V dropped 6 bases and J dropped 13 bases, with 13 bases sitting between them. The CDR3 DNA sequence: TGTGCCAGCAGCCCCCAGGGTGCGCCCCTCCACTTT. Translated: CASSPQGAPLHF.

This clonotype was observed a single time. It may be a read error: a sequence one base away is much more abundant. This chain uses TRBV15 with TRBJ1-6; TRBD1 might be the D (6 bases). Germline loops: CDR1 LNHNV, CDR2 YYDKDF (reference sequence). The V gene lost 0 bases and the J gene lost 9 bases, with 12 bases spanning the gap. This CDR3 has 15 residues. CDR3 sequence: CATSRDTGRSSPLHF. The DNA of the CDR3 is TGTGCCACCAGCAGAGATACAGGGAGGAGTTCACCCCTCCACTTT.